Given below is one T cell receptor beta chain in context. The record originates from a study of CD8+CD57+ T cells in acquired aplastic anemia. At the level of the study: Healthy-donor CD4+ cells averaged about 11 million reads.

The V gene lost 4 bases and the J gene lost 0 bases, with 10 bases spanning the gap. The CDR3 loop spans 13 amino acids. CDR1 SQVTM and CDR2 ANQGSEA come from the germline V gene. For CDR3 and TCR beta VDJ profiling, genomic DNA was the template used. TCRdb re-called the reads through MiXCR, storing one row per CDR3 protein. The sample lists some 190,000 distinct CDR3 sequences, 40% to 55% occurring once. V gene TRBV29-1 combines with J gene TRBJ2-7; D ambiguous. The receptor comes from a human donor in good health. Sequenced input: sorted CD4+, CD8+, or CD8+CD57+ T cells (not recorded which) from PBMCs. CDR3 sequence: CSVVGRASYEQYF. DNA of the CDR3: TGCAGCGTTGTGGGCCGCGCCTCCTACGAGCAGTACTTC.